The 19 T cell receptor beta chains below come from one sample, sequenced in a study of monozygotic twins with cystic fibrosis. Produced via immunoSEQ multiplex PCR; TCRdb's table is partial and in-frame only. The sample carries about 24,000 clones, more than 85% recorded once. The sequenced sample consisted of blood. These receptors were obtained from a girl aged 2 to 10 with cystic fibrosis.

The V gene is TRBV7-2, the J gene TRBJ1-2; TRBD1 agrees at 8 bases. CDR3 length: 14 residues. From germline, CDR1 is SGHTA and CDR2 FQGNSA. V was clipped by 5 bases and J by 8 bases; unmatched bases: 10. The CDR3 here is CASSPDRGRGGYTF. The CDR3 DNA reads TGTGCCAGCAGCCCAGACAGGGGTCGTGGAGGCTACACCTTC.

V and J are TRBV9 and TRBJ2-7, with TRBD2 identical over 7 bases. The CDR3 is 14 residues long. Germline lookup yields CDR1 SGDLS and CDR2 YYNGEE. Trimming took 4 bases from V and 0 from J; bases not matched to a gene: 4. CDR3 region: CASSMGLSSYEQYF. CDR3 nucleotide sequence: TGTGCCAGCAGCATGGGACTAAGCTCCTACGAGCAGTACTTC.

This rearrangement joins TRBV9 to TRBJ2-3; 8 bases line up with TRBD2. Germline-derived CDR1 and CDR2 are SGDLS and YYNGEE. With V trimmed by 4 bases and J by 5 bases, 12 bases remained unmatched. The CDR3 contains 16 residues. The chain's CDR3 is CASSISGGGLGDTQYF. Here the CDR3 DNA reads TGTGCCAGCAGCATCTCGGGAGGGGGATTAGGAGATACGCAGTATTTT.

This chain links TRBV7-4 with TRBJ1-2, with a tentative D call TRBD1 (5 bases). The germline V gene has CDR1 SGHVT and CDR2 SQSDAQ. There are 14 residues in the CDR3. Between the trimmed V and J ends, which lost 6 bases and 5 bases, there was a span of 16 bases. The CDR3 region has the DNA TGTGCCAGCAGGTTAACCCCAGGGACGTATGGCTACACCTTC. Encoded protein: CASRLTPGTYGYTF.

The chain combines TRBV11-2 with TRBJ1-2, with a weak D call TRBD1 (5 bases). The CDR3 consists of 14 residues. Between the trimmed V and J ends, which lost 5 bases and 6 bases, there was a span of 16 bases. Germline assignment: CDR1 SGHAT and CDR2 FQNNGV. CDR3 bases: TGTGCCAGCAGCCCCTATGGGGCTGGTGATGGCTACACCTTC. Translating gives CASSPYGAGDGYTF.

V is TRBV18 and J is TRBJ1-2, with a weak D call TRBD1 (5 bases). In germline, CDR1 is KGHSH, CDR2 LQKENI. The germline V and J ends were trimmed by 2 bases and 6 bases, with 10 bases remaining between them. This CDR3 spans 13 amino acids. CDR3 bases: TGTGCCAGCTCACCAAGGGGCGCGGATGGCTACACCTTC. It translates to CASSPRGADGYTF. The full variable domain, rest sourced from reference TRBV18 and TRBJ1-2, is NAGVMQNPRHLVRRRGQEARLRCSPMKGHSHVYWYRQLPEEGLKFMVYLQKENIIDESGMPKERFSAEFPKEGPSILRIQQVVRGDSAAYFCASSPRGADGYTFGSGTRLTVV.

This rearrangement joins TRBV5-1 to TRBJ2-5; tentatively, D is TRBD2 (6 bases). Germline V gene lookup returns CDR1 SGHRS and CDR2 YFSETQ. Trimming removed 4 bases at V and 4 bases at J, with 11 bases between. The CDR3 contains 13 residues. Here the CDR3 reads CASSPGRRETQYF. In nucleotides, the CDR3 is TGCGCCAGCAGCCCAGGGAGGAGAGAGACCCAGTACTTC.

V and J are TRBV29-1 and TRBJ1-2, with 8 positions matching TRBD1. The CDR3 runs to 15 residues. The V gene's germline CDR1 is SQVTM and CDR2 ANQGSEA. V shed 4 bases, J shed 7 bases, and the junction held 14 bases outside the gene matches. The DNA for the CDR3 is TGCAGCGTTGCCACGACAGGGGCCCCGATAGGTGGCTACACCTTC. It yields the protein CSVATTGAPIGGYTF. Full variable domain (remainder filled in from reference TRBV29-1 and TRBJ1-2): SAVISQKPSRDICQRGTSLTIQCQVDSQVTMMFWYRQQPGQSLTLIATANQGSEATYESGFVIDKFPISRPNLTFSTLTVSNMSPEDSSIYLCSVATTGAPIGGYTFGSGTRLTVV.

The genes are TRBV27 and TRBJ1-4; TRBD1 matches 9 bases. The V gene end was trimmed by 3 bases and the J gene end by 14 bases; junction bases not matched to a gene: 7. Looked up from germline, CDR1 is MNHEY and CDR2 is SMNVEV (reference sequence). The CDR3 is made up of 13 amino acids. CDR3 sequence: CASSFVTGGWLFF. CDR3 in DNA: TGTGCCAGCAGTTTCGTGACAGGGGGATGGCTGTTTTTT. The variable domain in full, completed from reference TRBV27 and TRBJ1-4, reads EAQVTQNPRYLITVTGKKLTVTCSQNMNHEYMSWYRQDPGLGLRQIYYSMNVEVTDKGDVPEGYKVSRKEKRNFPLILESPSPNQTSLYFCASSFVTGGWLFFGSGTQLSVL.

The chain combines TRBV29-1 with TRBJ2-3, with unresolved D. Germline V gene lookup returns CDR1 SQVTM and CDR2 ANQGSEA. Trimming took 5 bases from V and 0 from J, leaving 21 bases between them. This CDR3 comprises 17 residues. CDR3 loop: CSVRSKRWMSSTDTQYF. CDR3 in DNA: TGCAGCGTTCGGTCCAAAAGATGGATGTCTAGCACAGATACGCAGTATTTT.

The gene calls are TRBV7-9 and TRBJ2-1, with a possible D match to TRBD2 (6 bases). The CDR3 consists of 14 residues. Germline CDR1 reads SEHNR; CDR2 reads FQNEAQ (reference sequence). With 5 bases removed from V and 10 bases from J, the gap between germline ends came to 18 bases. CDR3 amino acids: CASSPGVLVHEQFF. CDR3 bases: TGTGCCAGCAGCCCGGGAGTCCTAGTTCACGAGCAGTTCTTC. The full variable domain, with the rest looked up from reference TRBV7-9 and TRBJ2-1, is DTGVSQNPRHKITKRGQNVTFRCDPISEHNRLYWYRQTLGQGPEFLTYFQNEAQLEKSRLLSDRFSAERPKGSFSTLEIQRTEQGDSAMYLCASSPGVLVHEQFFGPGTRLTVL.

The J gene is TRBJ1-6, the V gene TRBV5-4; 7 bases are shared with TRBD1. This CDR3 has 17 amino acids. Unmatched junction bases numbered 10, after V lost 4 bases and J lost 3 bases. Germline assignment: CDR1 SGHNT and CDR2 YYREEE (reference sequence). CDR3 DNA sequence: TGTGCCAGCAGCCCTTCGGGACAGTTTAACTATAATTCACCCCTCCACTTT. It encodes CASSPSGQFNYNSPLHF.

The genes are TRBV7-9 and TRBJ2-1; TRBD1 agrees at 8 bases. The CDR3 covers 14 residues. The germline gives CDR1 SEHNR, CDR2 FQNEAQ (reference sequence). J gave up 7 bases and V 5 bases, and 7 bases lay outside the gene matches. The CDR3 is CASSQTGVKNEQFF. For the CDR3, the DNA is TGTGCCAGCAGCCAGACAGGGGTCAAGAATGAGCAGTTCTTC.

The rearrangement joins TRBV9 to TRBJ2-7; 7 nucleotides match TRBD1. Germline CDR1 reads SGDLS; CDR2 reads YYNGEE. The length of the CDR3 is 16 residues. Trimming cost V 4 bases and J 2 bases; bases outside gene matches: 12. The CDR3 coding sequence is TGTGCCAGCAGCCCAACCCCCGGGACAGCAACCTACGAGCAGTACTTC. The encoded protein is CASSPTPGTATYEQYF.

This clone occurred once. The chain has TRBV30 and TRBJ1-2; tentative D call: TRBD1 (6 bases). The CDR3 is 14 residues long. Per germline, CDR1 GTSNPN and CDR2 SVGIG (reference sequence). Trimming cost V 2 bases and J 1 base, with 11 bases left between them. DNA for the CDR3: TGTGCCTGGAGTATCTCAGGGGTTAACTATGGCTACACCTTC. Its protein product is CAWSISGVNYGYTF.

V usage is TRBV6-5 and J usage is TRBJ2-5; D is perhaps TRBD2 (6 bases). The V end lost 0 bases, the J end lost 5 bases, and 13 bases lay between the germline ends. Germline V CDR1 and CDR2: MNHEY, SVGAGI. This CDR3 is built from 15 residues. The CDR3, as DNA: TGTGCCAGCAGTTACTCGGCTAGCGAGGGGGAGACCCAGTACTTC. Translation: CASSYSASEGETQYF.

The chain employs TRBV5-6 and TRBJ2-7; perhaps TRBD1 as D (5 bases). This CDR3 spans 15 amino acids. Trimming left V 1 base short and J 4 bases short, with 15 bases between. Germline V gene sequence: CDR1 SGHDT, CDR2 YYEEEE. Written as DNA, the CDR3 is TGTGCCAGCAGCTTGACAGGTATGGGGCTATACGAGCAGTACTTC. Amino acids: CASSLTGMGLYEQYF. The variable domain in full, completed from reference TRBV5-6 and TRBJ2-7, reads DAGVTQSPTHLIKTRGQQVTLRCSPKSGHDTVSWYQQALGQGPQFIFQYYEEEERQRGNFPDRFSGHQFPNYSSELNVNALLLGDSALYLCASSLTGMGLYEQYFGPGTRLTVT.

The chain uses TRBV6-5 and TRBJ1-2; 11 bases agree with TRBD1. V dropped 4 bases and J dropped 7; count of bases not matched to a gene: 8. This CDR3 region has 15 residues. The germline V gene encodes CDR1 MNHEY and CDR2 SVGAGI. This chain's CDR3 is CASSSPDRGLSGYTF. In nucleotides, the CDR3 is TGTGCCAGCAGTTCCCCGGACAGGGGGCTAAGTGGCTACACCTTC.

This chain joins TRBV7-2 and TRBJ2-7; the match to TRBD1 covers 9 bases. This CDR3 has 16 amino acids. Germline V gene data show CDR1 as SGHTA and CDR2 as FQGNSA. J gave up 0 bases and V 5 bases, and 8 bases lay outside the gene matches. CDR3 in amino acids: CASSHMGTGSSYEQYF. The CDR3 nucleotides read TGTGCCAGCAGCCATATGGGGACAGGGAGCTCCTACGAGCAGTACTTC. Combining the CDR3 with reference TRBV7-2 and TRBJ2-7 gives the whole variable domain GAGVSQSPSNKVTEKGKDVELRCDPISGHTALYWYRQSLGQGLEFLIYFQGNSAPDKSGLPSDRFSAERTGGSVSTLTIQRTQQEDSAVYLCASSHMGTGSSYEQYFGPGTRLTVT.